This T cell receptor beta chain was obtained from a study of T cells after yellow fever vaccination. Background on the study: Where fractions had low cell numbers, libraries were prepared from them with the SMART-Seq v4 Ultra Low Input RNA kit.

Study results and limitations: The secondary response peaked faster, at day 5 versus 15, but was weaker.

UMIs were added to TCR cDNA along with a universal primer site when it was made by 5'RACE template switching. TCRdb independently ran MiXCR on the 5' RACE reads; one entry per CDR3 protein. The table has about 53,000 distinct CDR3 sequences, 5% to 6.5% seen once. The CDR3 is 14 residues long. Unmatched junction bases numbered 8, after V lost 4 bases and J lost 8 bases. CDR1 is MNHNY and CDR2 is SVGAGI in the germline V gene (reference sequence). This clonotype was observed many times. The V gene is TRBV6-6, the J gene TRBJ1-2, with 9 bases matching TRBD1. Sequencing used PBMCs, either bulk or a sorted T-cell subset (CD4+, CD8+, memory, or dextramer-sorted; not recorded which), obtained on the day of the yellow fever booster vaccination. This receptor was identified in a young man who received the YFV17D yellow fever vaccine. CDR3 loop: CASSSDRGPRGYTF. As DNA, the CDR3 is TGTGCCAGCAGTTCGGACAGGGGCCCGAGGGGCTACACCTTC.